The 8 T cell receptor beta chains reported below all come from one sample, sequenced in a study of Tregs in tolerant kidney transplant recipients. TCRdb's copy holds only in-frame clones and misses some; the assay was immunoSEQ multiplex PCR. The table gives roughly 32,000 clones; the top ten clones make up roughly 7.5% of it. Sequenced here: CD8+ T cells from blood, sampled before the transplant. These receptor sequences come from a human donor who received a combined kidney and bone marrow transplant.

Details on this clone: The CDR3 is cut off 3 residues early in the read; its end comes from the germline J gene. V and J are TRBV30 and TRBJ1-4, with D tentatively TRBD1 (5 bases). Germline CDR1 GTSNPN, CDR2 SVGIG (reference sequence). V was cut by 1 base and J by 7 bases, with 16 bases left in between. There are 15 residues in the CDR3. This chain's CDR3 is CAWSGPTVGTEKLFF. The sequenced part of the CDR3 DNA is TGTGCCTGGAGTGGACCGACAGTGGGTACTGAAAAA.

Worth noting for this clone: Read coverage stops 3 residues before the CDR3 terminus; the germline J gene supplies the remainder. The chain has TRBV2 and TRBJ2-7; 7 nucleotides line up with TRBD1. The CDR3 is made up of 14 amino acids. V trimming: 4 bases; J trimming: 0 bases; junction bases outside the gene matches: 3. In germline, CDR1 is SNHLY, CDR2 FYNNEI. CDR3 in amino acids: CASSAGQRSYEQYF. CDR3 bases read: TGTGCCAGCAGTGCGGGACAGCGCTCCTACGAG.

As regards this clone: The CDR3 goes on 3 residues after the read ends, and that part is filled in from the germline J gene. The genes are TRBV20-1 and TRBJ2-7, with D perhaps matching TRBD2 (5 bases). CDR1 and CDR2 (germline): DFQATT, SNEGSKA (reference sequence). V shed 6 bases and J shed 0 bases, with 9 bases lying between them. The CDR3 extends over 12 amino acids. The CDR3 spells CSAVEGSYEQYF. Partial CDR3 DNA: TGCAGTGCCGTCGAGGGCTCCTACGAG.

The CDR3 DNA, read in part, is TGCAGTGCTAGAGGCGGGGCTAATGAAAAA. Translating gives CSARGGANEK. In full, the CDR3 is CSARGGANEKLFF. The chain carries TRBV20-1 and TRBJ1-4; no clear D. The sequenced fragment ends 3 residues before the CDR3 boundary, so the rest is inferred from the germline J gene. Germline V gives CDR1 DFQATT, CDR2 SNEGSKA (reference sequence). The CDR3 has 13 residues. The V end lost 1 base, the J end lost 3 bases, and 6 bases lay between the germline ends.

Concerning this clone: The read comes to an end 3 residues before the CDR3 does, leaving the germline J gene to fill in the end. The chain joins TRBV13 to TRBJ1-5, with TRBD1 matching over 8 bases. The CDR3 is 16 amino acids. J gave up 5 bases and V 2 bases, and 8 bases lay outside the gene matches. The germline V gene encodes CDR1 PRHDT and CDR2 FYEKMQ (reference sequence). The CDR3 spells CASSLRGQGSHQPQHF. The covered CDR3 bases are TGTGCCAGCAGCTTAAGAGGACAGGGATCTCATCAGCCC.

Worth noting for this clone: The missing CDR3 end, 3 residues past where the read stops, is filled in from the germline J gene. The chain has TRBV19 and TRBJ1-6; 8 nucleotides align to TRBD1. V lost 4 bases, J lost 2 bases, and 7 bases stayed unmatched. The CDR3 length is 17 residues. CDR1 and CDR2 from the germline V gene are LNHDA and SQIVND (reference sequence). The CDR3 spells CASSTMTGVAYNSPLHF. Partial CDR3 DNA: TGTGCCAGTAGTACAATGACAGGGGTCGCCTATAATTCACCC.

As for this clone: The CDR3 end lies 3 residues beyond the end of the read and is filled in from the germline J gene. The rearrangement joins TRBV7-8 to TRBJ2-5, with 7 nucleotides matching TRBD1. V lost 5 bases to trimming and J lost 5 bases; unmatched junction nucleotides: 11. Germline V gene sequence: CDR1 SGHVS, CDR2 FQNEAQ. The CDR3 covers 15 residues. The covered CDR3 bases are TGTGCCAGCAGCCCCGACCAGACAGGGTGGGAGACC. Amino acid sequence: CASSPDQTGWET. In full, the CDR3 is CASSPDQTGWETQYF.

On this clone: The sequenced fragment ends 3 residues before the CDR3 boundary, so the rest is inferred from the germline J gene. The J gene is TRBJ2-1, the V gene TRBV5-6; D is possibly TRBD1 (6 bases). Trimming stripped 4 bases from V and 6 bases from J, with 17 bases between. The CDR3 spans 15 residues. Germline assignment: CDR1 SGHDT and CDR2 YYEEEE. The CDR3 here is CASSASSGASNEQFF. CDR3 DNA (partial): TGTGCCAGCAGCGCGAGCTCAGGGGCCAGCAATGAG.